A selection of T cell receptor beta chains follows, all from one sample in a study of cytomegalovirus exposure and HLA in healthy donors. Clones were sequenced by immunoSEQ multiplex PCR, and TCRdb holds only the in-frame ones, with some missing. The sample has 45,000 to 70,000 clones, roughly 90% seen once; the top ten hold more than 1%. The material sequenced was PBMCs. The receptors here all came from a man between 18 and 29 years old in good health and CMV-seronegative. Both conserved end residues are part of each CDR3. Fields, in order: J gene, D gene, V gene, clone size, CDR3 DNA, CDR3 protein. The D gene is left open where the match is weak. Size tells how often a clone was seen (once, few, many) or the class of an expanded clone, and some rows leave it out.

>TRBJ2-2|-|TRBV5-8|-
TGTGCCAGCAGCTCCCGGGAAGGGCGATTCGTCGCGAACACCGGGGAGCTGTTTTTT
CASSSREGRFVANTGELFF
>TRBJ2-1|TRBD1|TRBV19|once
TGTGCCAGTAGCTCCCGGTGGGGACAGGGATACCCTCATGAGCAGTTCTTC
CASSSRWGQGYPHEQFF
>TRBJ1-1|TRBD1|TRBV7-6|-
TGTGCCAGCAGCACCCAGACAGGGAAAGGGACTGAAGCTTTCTTT
CASSTQTGKGTEAFF
>TRBJ2-1|-|TRBV29-1|-
TGCAGCGTTGGTTCTAGCGCTTACAATGAGCAGTTCTTC
CSVGSSAYNEQFF
>TRBJ2-7|TRBD1|TRBV28|once
TGTGCCAGCACCCGCTCGGGACAGGGGGTCTACGAGCAGTACTTC
CASTRSGQGVYEQYF
>TRBJ2-6|-|TRBV2|-
TGTGCCAGCAGCGACCCCCGGGGTCCTGGGGCCAACGTCCTGACTTTC
CASSDPRGPGANVLTF
>TRBJ1-1|TRBD1|TRBV19|-
TGTGCCAGTAGTCCTCAGGGGGCCTCGGGTGAAGCTTTCTTT
CASSPQGASGEAFF
>TRBJ1-4|-|TRBV28|-
TGTGCCAGCAGTCAGAGGACAGTTGAAAAACTGTTTTTT
CASSQRTVEKLFF
>TRBJ2-1|-|TRBV27|once
TGTGCCAGCAGTTTGCAGGGGCCCTCGGGCAATGAGCAGTTCTTC
CASSLQGPSGNEQFF
>TRBJ2-1|TRBD2|TRBV7-6|-
TGTGCCAGCAGTTGGAGGGCAACTAGCGACGGATACAATGAGCAGTTCTTC
CASSWRATSDGYNEQFF
>TRBJ2-6|TRBD1|TRBV11-1|-
TGTGCCAGCAGCACTGGACAGGGGGGTGCTGGGGCCAACGTCCTGACTTTC
CASSTGQGGAGANVLTF
>TRBJ2-1|-|TRBV7-9|-
TGTGCCAGCAGCTTACCGAGGAGTGAGCAGTTCTTC
CASSLPRSEQFF
>TRBJ1-5|TRBD1|TRBV19|-
TGTGCCAGTAGTTCCCTAGGACAGGGGGTGGACAGCAATCAGCCCCAGCATTTT
CASSSLGQGVDSNQPQHF
>TRBJ2-5|TRBD2|TRBV18|few
TGTGCCAGCTCACCTATAGCGGGACTGGATAAAGAGACCCAGTACTTC
CASSPIAGLDKETQYF
>TRBJ1-5|-|TRBV2|-
TGTGCCAGCCGCGCGGCCCTTCGGAGCAATCAGCCCCAGCATTTT
CASRAALRSNQPQHF
>TRBJ2-1|TRBD2|TRBV27|-
TGTGCCAGCAGTTTACTCGCGGGAGGCCCGTTCTACAATGAGCAGTTCTTC
CASSLLAGGPFYNEQFF
>TRBJ2-3|TRBD2|TRBV7-2|-
TGTGCCAGCAGCCGCAGTTGGCGGGAGGGAGATACGCAGTATTTT
CASSRSWREGDTQYF